This is a list of T cell receptor beta chains from one sample in a study of PD-1 blockade in classical Hodgkin lymphoma. Clones were read by immunoSEQ multiplex PCR, and TCRdb kept only the in-frame ones, dropping some. The sample records roughly 40,000 clones, about 88% being singletons. This sample comprised peripheral blood mononuclear cells (PBMCs), obtained at baseline. Receptors were obtained from a human donor with classical Hodgkin lymphoma. Each CDR3 is given with its conserved first and last residue. A D gene is named only where the DNA matches it firmly. Clone size is given for some rows only: seen once, a few or many times, or a class if the clone is expanded.

J gene,clone size,D gene,V gene,CDR3 DNA,CDR3 protein
TRBJ1-1,NA,NA,TRBV10-1,TGCGCCAGCAGTGACGGGCTGAACACTGAAGCTTTCTTT,CASSDGLNTEAFF
TRBJ2-1,once,TRBD2,TRBV10-2,TGCGCCAGCAGAAGAAGGGTCACTAGCGCCCACTCCTACAATGAGCAGTTCTTC,CASRRRVTSAHSYNEQFF
TRBJ2-7,NA,NA,TRBV7-9,TGTGCCAGCAGCCACGGGGAGTACGAGCAGTACTTC,CASSHGEYEQYF
TRBJ2-7,NA,NA,TRBV4-2,TGTGCCAGCAGCCAAGGATGGACCTCCTACGAGCAGTACTTC,CASSQGWTSYEQYF
TRBJ2-1,NA,TRBD1,TRBV29-1,TGCAGCGTTATCCGGGACAGGTACAATGAGCAGTTCTTC,CSVIRDRYNEQFF
TRBJ2-1,NA,NA,TRBV11-2,TGTGCCAGCAGCTTAGACTGGGGGGGCGGTGAGCAGTTCTTC,CASSLDWGGGEQFF
TRBJ1-1,NA,NA,TRBV18,TGTGCCAGCTCACCCACGCAGGGAGGCACTGAAGCTTTCTTT,CASSPTQGGTEAFF
TRBJ1-1,NA,NA,TRBV6-5,TGTGCCAGCAGCTACAGGGTTGCCACTGAAGCTTTCTTT,CASSYRVATEAFF
TRBJ2-1,NA,TRBD1,TRBV19,TGTGCCAGTGGCTCAGGACAGGGGTTTGAGCAGTTCTTC,CASGSGQGFEQFF
TRBJ2-5,NA,TRBD1,TRBV7-6,TGTGCCAGCAGCTTTCCAGGGGGAGAGACCCAGTACTTC,CASSFPGGETQYF
TRBJ2-3,NA,TRBD1,TRBV5-1,TGCGCCAGCAGCTTGCGCAACGCTAGACAGGGGGCTGTGGATACGCAGTATTTT,CASSLRNARQGAVDTQYF
TRBJ1-5,NA,NA,TRBV7-9,TGTGCCAGCGGTGGGACAACCAGCCAGCCCCAGCATTTT,CASGGTTSQPQHF
TRBJ2-1,NA,NA,TRBV19,TGTGCCAGTAGTATGACGGGGTCGAATGAGCAGTTCTTC,CASSMTGSNEQFF
TRBJ2-7,NA,TRBD2,TRBV6-1,TGTGCCATCAGTGAACCGGCGGGAGAGGGCCACTCCTACGAGCAGTACTTC,CAISEPAGEGHSYEQYF
TRBJ1-3,once,NA,TRBV28,TGTGCCAGCAGTCTACCGGGACGACCCTCTGGAAACACCATATATTTT,CASSLPGRPSGNTIYF
TRBJ1-1,few,NA,TRBV4-3,TGCGCCAGCAGCCAAGGGCCGGGACGGGGCACTGAAGCTTTCTTT,CASSQGPGRGTEAFF
TRBJ2-2,NA,NA,TRBV9,TGTGCCAGCGGATTGAGCAGTCGCACCGGGGAGCTGTTTTTT,CASGLSSRTGELFF
TRBJ2-3,NA,NA,TRBV10-3,TGTGCCATCAGTAGTAGCGGAGCTAGCACAGATACGCAGTATTTT,CAISSSGASTDTQYF
TRBJ2-5,NA,TRBD1,TRBV6-1,TGTGCCAGCAACCCGTCAACAGGGGGGCCGGAGACCCAGTACTTC,CASNPSTGGPETQYF
TRBJ1-3,NA,TRBD1,TRBV5-1,TGCGCCAGCAGCCTCGGGTCAGGGGGACTAACTGGAAACACCATATATTTT,CASSLGSGGLTGNTIYF
TRBJ2-7,NA,NA,TRBV5-1,TGCGCCAGCAGCCCGGACGGCTACGAGCAGTACTTC,CASSPDGYEQYF
TRBJ2-1,NA,NA,TRBV18,TGTGCCAGCTCGCGCGTAAACAGGGTCTACAATGAGCAGTTCTTC,CASSRVNRVYNEQFF
TRBJ1-5,once,NA,TRBV7-9,TGTGCCAGCAGCTTAGGTTCAGGGGTCAATCAGCCCCAGCATTTT,CASSLGSGVNQPQHF
TRBJ2-6,NA,NA,TRBV10-3,TGTGCCATCAGTGTAGGCCCCCGGGCTGGGGCCAACGTCCTGACTTTC,CAISVGPRAGANVLTF
TRBJ2-5,NA,TRBD2,TRBV7-3,TGTGCCAGCAGCCCATTTAGCGGGGGTCGGACCCAGTACTTC,CASSPFSGGRTQYF
TRBJ2-7,NA,NA,TRBV13,TGTGCCAGCAGCTTAGGCGCTAGCAGCCAGCGGGACTTC,CASSLGASSQRDF
TRBJ2-2,few,NA,TRBV28,TGTGCCAGTAACGGGGCAGGGCAGGGTACCGGGGAGCTGTTTTTT,CASNGAGQGTGELFF
TRBJ2-2,NA,TRBD2,TRBV2,TGTGCCAGCAGTGAAGTCCCTAGCGGAGGAACCGGGGAGCTGTTTTTT,CASSEVPSGGTGELFF
TRBJ2-5,NA,TRBD2,TRBV11-2,TGTGCCAGCAGCTTAGATCTCGCTAGCGGGAGTGAGACCCAGTACTTC,CASSLDLASGSETQYF
TRBJ1-6,NA,NA,TRBV28,TGTGCCAGCAGTTTATGGGGGATGGGCAATTCACCCCTCCACTTT,CASSLWGMGNSPLHF
TRBJ2-1,NA,TRBD2,TRBV11-2,TGTGCCAGCAGGAGACTAGCGGTAAATGAGCAGTTCTTC,CASRRLAVNEQFF
TRBJ1-2,NA,NA,TRBV27,TGTGCCAGCAGTCCGCAGGGAGGGGTGGAGGGCTACACCTTC,CASSPQGGVEGYTF
TRBJ2-7,NA,NA,TRBV5-4,TGTGCCAGCAGCTTGGGGGGACGGTCCTACGAGCAGTACTTC,CASSLGGRSYEQYF
TRBJ1-1,NA,NA,TRBV9,TGTGCCAGCAGCGCCTATCAGGGGAGGGGAACTGAAGCTTTCTTT,CASSAYQGRGTEAFF
TRBJ1-4,NA,NA,TRBV28,TGTGCCAGCAGAATTGTATGGGGCGGGATTGAAAAACTGTTTTTT,CASRIVWGGIEKLFF
TRBJ2-7,NA,NA,TRBV28,TGTGCCAGCAGTTTAAGGGGTGGAAAGCCGGGGGAGCAGTACTTC,CASSLRGGKPGEQYF
TRBJ2-7,NA,TRBD2,TRBV6-1,TGTGCCAGCAGTGGGGGTACTAGCGGTCTCCCCTACGAGCAGTACTTC,CASSGGTSGLPYEQYF
TRBJ1-1,NA,NA,TRBV4-3,TGCGCCAGCAGCCAAGATCCGCCAGGAACGAACACTGAAGCTTTCTTT,CASSQDPPGTNTEAFF
TRBJ2-5,once,TRBD1,TRBV18,TGTGCCAGCTCACCAGAGGGACAGGGACTGGGGGAGACCCAGTACTTC,CASSPEGQGLGETQYF
TRBJ1-1,NA,NA,TRBV6-5,TGTGCCAGCAGTTACTCGGGCCTGAACACTGAAGCTTTCTTT,CASSYSGLNTEAFF
TRBJ1-1,NA,NA,TRBV4-2,TGTGCCAGCAGCCACCCCAGGGACACTGAAGCTTTCTTT,CASSHPRDTEAFF
TRBJ1-2,NA,NA,TRBV13,TGTGCCAGCAGCTTAAATGATGGCTACACCTTC,CASSLNDGYTF
TRBJ2-7,NA,NA,TRBV6-5,TGTGCCAGCAGTTACAGGCCTAACGGGGCCTACGAGCAGTACTTC,CASSYRPNGAYEQYF
TRBJ2-3,NA,TRBD1,TRBV5-1,TGCGCCAGCAGCTTCCCCCCGGGACAGTATACAGATACGCAGTATTTT,CASSFPPGQYTDTQYF
TRBJ2-7,NA,NA,TRBV21-1,TGTGCCAGCAGCGAAGGGACGGAAGACTCCTACGAGCAGTACTTC,CASSEGTEDSYEQYF
TRBJ2-5,NA,NA,TRBV27,TGTGCCACCGGAATTCTACCCCAGTACTTC,CATGILPQYF
TRBJ2-2,NA,TRBD2,TRBV5-1,TGCGCCAGCAGCTTTGCGGGAGGCACCGGGGAGCTGTTTTTT,CASSFAGGTGELFF
TRBJ2-5,NA,NA,TRBV9,TGTGCCAGCAACCTATATGGGGGGAGGGAGACCCAGTACTTC,CASNLYGGRETQYF
TRBJ2-7,NA,NA,TRBV19,TGTGCCAGTAGTTTGGGGGCGTACGGAACCTACGAGCAGTACTTC,CASSLGAYGTYEQYF
TRBJ2-1,few,NA,TRBV9,TGTGCCAGCAGCGTGACGGACAATGAGCAGTTCTTC,CASSVTDNEQFF
TRBJ2-3,NA,NA,TRBV5-6,TGTGCCAGCAGCATCTCGGATACGCAGTATTTT,CASSISDTQYF
TRBJ1-1,NA,NA,TRBV28,TGTGCCAGCAGTTTAATGGTACAGGGCAACACTGAAGCTTTCTTT,CASSLMVQGNTEAFF
TRBJ1-5,NA,NA,TRBV9,TGTGCTGGGGGGGCACCGGGACCCGTCCAGTTTTATAGCAATCAGCCCCAGCATTTT,CAGGAPGPVQFYSNQPQHF
TRBJ2-3,NA,TRBD2,TRBV7-9,TGTGCCAGCAGCTTAGGGACTAGCGGGATCACTAGCACAGATACGCAGTATTTT,CASSLGTSGITSTDTQYF
TRBJ2-7,NA,TRBD1,TRBV28,TGTGCCAGCAGCCGGACAGGGTCTATACACGAGCAGTACTTC,CASSRTGSIHEQYF
TRBJ2-7,NA,TRBD1,TRBV19,TGTGCCAGTAGTCCGGGCCGGGACAGCTCCTACGAGCAGTACTTC,CASSPGRDSSYEQYF
TRBJ2-7,NA,NA,TRBV5-4,TGTGCCAGCAGCTCCTGGGGACACAAACCCTACGAGCAGTACTTC,CASSSWGHKPYEQYF
TRBJ2-1,NA,TRBD2,TRBV10-3,TGTGCCTGCGGACTAGCGGGAGTTGGTGAGCAGTTCTTC,CACGLAGVGEQFF
TRBJ2-7,NA,NA,TRBV7-9,TGTGCCAGCAGCTTAGAACCGACATCCTACGAGCAGTACTTC,CASSLEPTSYEQYF
TRBJ2-7,NA,TRBD1,TRBV27,TGTGCCAGCAGTTATTCGGGACAGGGACCCTACGAGCAGTACTTC,CASSYSGQGPYEQYF